This TCR beta chain was profiled in a study of OX40 agonist ivuxolimab in advanced cancers. Whole-study results and caveats: Normalized expansion of T-cell clones was also low for some nonresponders.

CDR1 is MDHEN, CDR2 SYDVKM, per germline. The CDR3 has 16 amino acids. Trimming shortened V by 1 base and J by 0 bases, and 10 bases separated the two germline ends. Sequenced by immunoSEQ multiplex PCR; TCRdb stores in-frame clones only, minus some. The table lists tens of thousands of clones, 88% of them singletons. As for this clone: Its matching antigen is unknown.

This TCR derives from an adult with an advanced solid tumor such as melanoma, head and neck, liver or kidney cancer. This specimen was CD4+ or CD8+ T cells sorted from blood, taken in a trial of the OX40 agonist ivuxolimab. The V call is TRBV28, the J call TRBJ1-5; D unclear. CDR3 region: CASSLYQQYSNQPQHF. Written as DNA, the CDR3 is TGTGCCAGCAGTTTATATCAACAGTATAGCAATCAGCCCCAGCATTTT.